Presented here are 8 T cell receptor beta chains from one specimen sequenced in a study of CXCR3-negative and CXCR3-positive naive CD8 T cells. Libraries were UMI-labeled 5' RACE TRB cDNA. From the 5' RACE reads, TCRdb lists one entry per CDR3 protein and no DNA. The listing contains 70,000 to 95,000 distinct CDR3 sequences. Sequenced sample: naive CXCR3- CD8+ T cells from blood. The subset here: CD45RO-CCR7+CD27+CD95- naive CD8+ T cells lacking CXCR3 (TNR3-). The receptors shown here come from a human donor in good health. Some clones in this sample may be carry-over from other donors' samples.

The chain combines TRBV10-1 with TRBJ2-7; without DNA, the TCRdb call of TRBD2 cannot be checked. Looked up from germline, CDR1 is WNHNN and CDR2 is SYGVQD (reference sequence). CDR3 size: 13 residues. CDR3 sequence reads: CASSEGSGYEQYF.

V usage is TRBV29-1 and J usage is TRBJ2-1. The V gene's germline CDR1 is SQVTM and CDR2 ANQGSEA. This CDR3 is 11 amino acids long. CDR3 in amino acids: CSVVKLYEQFF.

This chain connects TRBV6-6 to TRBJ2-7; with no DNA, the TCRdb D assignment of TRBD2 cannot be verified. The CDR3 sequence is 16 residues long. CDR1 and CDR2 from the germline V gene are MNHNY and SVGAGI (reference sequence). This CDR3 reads CASSARLGPGSYEQYF.

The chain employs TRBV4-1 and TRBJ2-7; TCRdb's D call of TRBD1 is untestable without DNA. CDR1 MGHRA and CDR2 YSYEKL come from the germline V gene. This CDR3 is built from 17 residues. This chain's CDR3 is CASSQETGPIISYEQYF.

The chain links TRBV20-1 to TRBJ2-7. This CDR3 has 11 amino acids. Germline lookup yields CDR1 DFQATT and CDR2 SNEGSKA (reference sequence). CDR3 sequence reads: CSARDRFEQYF.

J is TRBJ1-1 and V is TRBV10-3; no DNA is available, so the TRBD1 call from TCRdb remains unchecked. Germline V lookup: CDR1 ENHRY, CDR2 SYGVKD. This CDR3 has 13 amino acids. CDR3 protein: CAISDGQASEAFF.

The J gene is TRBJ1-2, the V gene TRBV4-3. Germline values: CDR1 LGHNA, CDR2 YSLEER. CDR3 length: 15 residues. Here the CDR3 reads CASSWNEGGGYGYTF.

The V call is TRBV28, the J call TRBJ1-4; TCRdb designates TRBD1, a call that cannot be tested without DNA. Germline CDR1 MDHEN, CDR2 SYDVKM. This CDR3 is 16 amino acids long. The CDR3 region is CASSLSGTGRYEKLFF.